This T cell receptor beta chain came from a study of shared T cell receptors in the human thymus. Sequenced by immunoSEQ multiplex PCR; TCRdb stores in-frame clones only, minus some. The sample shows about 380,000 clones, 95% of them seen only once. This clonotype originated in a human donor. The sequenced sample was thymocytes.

This chain's CDR3 is CASSTPPWNTEAFF. The CDR3 DNA reads as TGTGCCAGTAGTACGCCCCCATGGAACACTGAAGCTTTCTTT. The rearrangement links TRBV19 to TRBJ1-1; D uncertain. There are 14 residues in the CDR3. Germline-derived CDR1 and CDR2 are LNHDA and SQIVND (reference sequence). Trimming took 4 bases from V and 1 from J, leaving 10 bases between them. The full variable domain, with the rest looked up from reference TRBV19 and TRBJ1-1, is DGGITQSPKYLFRKEGQNVTLSCEQNLNHDAMYWYRQDPGQGLRLIYYSQIVNDFQKGDIAEGYSVSREKKESFPLTVTSAQKNPTAFYLCASSTPPWNTEAFFGQGTRLTVV.